The 9 T cell receptor beta chains presented below share a single source sample, sequenced in a study of preoperative IRX-2 immunotherapy in early breast cancer. Some clones are missing from TCRdb's copy, which holds only in-frame ones; the method was immunoSEQ multiplex PCR. The sample lists roughly 62,000 clones; approximately 94% were seen once. Treatment indicated: preoperative locoregional IRX-2 cytokine immunotherapy. The specimen was obtained from a patient treated with IRX-2 immunotherapy. Receptor source: a human donor with breast cancer.

The rearrangement links TRBV28 to TRBJ2-7; D possibly corresponds to TRBD1 (5 bases). Trimming took 5 bases from V and 5 from J, leaving 19 bases between them. The CDR3 extends over 15 amino acids. Looked up from germline, CDR1 is MDHEN and CDR2 is SYDVKM. CDR3 amino acids: CASSLMRQGFNEQYF. CDR3 in DNA: TGTGCCAGCAGTCTTATGCGGCAGGGTTTCAACGAGCAGTACTTC. The full variable domain, its missing parts supplied by reference TRBV28 and TRBJ2-7, is DVKVTQSSRYLVKRTGEKVFLECVQDMDHENMFWYRQDPGLGLRLIYFSYDVKMKEKGDIPEGYSVSREKKERFSLILESASTNQTSMYLCASSLMRQGFNEQYFGPGTRLTVT.

This clone was seen once. The chain links TRBV11-2 to TRBJ2-3; 10 nucleotides agree with TRBD2. CDR3 length: 16 residues. Trimming at V came to 5 bases and at J to 7 bases, leaving 12 bases not matched to a gene. Germline V gives CDR1 SGHAT, CDR2 FQNNGV. The chain's CDR3 is CASSRPQAGGPYTQYF. The CDR3 nucleotides read TGTGCCAGCAGCCGGCCCCAAGCGGGAGGGCCCTATACGCAGTATTTT.

This sequence joins TRBV9 and TRBJ1-6; a weak D match, TRBD1 (6 bases). Trimming cost V 0 bases and J 9 bases, with 13 bases left between them. CDR1 SGDLS and CDR2 YYNGEE come from the germline V gene. The CDR3 loop spans 15 amino acids. In nucleotides, the CDR3 is TGTGCCAGCAGCGTAGCGGGGGCGGTAAGTTCACCCCTCCACTTT. It specifies CASSVAGAVSSPLHF.

The gene calls are TRBV6-6 and TRBJ2-7; 12 bases line up with TRBD2. This CDR3 is built from 13 residues. The germline CDR1 and CDR2 sequences are MNHNY and SVGAGI (reference sequence). V shed 3 bases, J shed 7 bases, and the junction held 1 base outside the gene matches. The CDR3, as DNA: TGTGCCAGCAGTTATGGACTAGCGGGGGAGCAGTACTTC. Amino acid sequence: CASSYGLAGEQYF.

The chain has TRBV6-5 and TRBJ2-4; D uncertain. V lost 3 bases, J lost 4 bases, and 7 bases lay in between. The CDR3 consists of 13 residues. Germline V lookup: CDR1 MNHEY, CDR2 SVGAGI. Written as DNA, the CDR3 is TGTGCCAGCAGTTATGACGGAAAAAACATTCAGTACTTC. This translates into CASSYDGKNIQYF.

This clone occurred a few times. V and J are TRBV2 and TRBJ1-1; D unresolved. There are 10 residues in the CDR3. CDR1 SNHLY and CDR2 FYNNEI come from the germline V gene. V was clipped by 4 bases and J by 9 bases, with 6 bases between them. The CDR3 nucleotides read TGTGCCAGCAGTGCTGGCAAAGCTTTCTTT. Its translation: CASSAGKAFF. The complete variable domain, with remaining parts taken from reference TRBV2 and TRBJ1-1, reads EPEVTQTPSHQVTQMGQEVILRCVPISNHLYFYWYRQILGQKVEFLVSFYNNEISEKSEIFDDQFSVERPDGSNFTLKIRSTKLEDSAMYFCASSAGKAFFGQGTRLTVV.

The chain links TRBV30 to TRBJ1-1; D gene unclear. The V gene lost 4 bases and the J gene lost 6 bases, with 15 bases spanning the gap. This CDR3 contains 13 residues. CDR1 is GTSNPN, CDR2 SVGIG, per germline (reference sequence). The CDR3 DNA follows: TGTGCCTGGAATGTAGGGCGTGGAGCTGAAGCTTTCTTT. Encoded protein: CAWNVGRGAEAFF.

The chain combines TRBV5-1 with TRBJ1-3, with D tentatively TRBD1 (5 bases). Germline loops: CDR1 SGHRS, CDR2 YFSETQ. Trimming removed 3 bases at V and 0 bases at J, with 7 bases between. CDR3 size: 14 residues. The CDR3 DNA is TGCGCCAGCAGCTCCCAGGGCTCTGGAAACACCATATATTTT. Amino acids: CASSSQGSGNTIYF.

This clone was recorded a few times. The gene calls are TRBV7-2 and TRBJ2-7; a possible D gene is TRBD1 (6 bases). V lost 4 bases to trimming and J lost 0 bases, with 10 bases between them. This CDR3 has 14 amino acids. Germline CDR1 and CDR2: SGHTA and FQGNSA. CDR3 residues: CASSSQDSSYEQYF. The CDR3 bases are TGTGCCAGCAGCTCCCAGGACAGCTCCTACGAGCAGTACTTC.